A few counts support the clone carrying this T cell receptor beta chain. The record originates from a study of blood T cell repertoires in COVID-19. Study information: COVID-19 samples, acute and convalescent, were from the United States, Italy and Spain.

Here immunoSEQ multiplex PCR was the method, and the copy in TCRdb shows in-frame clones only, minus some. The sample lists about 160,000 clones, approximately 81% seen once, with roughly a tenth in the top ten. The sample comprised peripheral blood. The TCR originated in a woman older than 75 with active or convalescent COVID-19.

Here the CDR3 DNA reads TGTGCCAGTAGTCATTGGCTCGGTCAGGCAAGTCGCGAAAAACTGTTTTTT. This encodes CASSHWLGQASREKLFF. The rearrangement links TRBV19 to TRBJ1-4; D is undetermined. Germline V gives CDR1 LNHDA, CDR2 SQIVND (reference sequence). This CDR3 comprises 17 residues. V was shortened by 5 bases and J by 8 bases, with 24 bases between the two germline ends. Combining the CDR3 with reference TRBV19 and TRBJ1-4 gives the whole variable domain DGGITQSPKYLFRKEGQNVTLSCEQNLNHDAMYWYRQDPGQGLRLIYYSQIVNDFQKGDIAEGYSVSREKKESFPLTVTSAQKNPTAFYLCASSHWLGQASREKLFFGSGTQLSVL.